This TCR beta chain was sequenced in a study of shared clonotypes between healthy human individuals. Whole-study context: Ranging from 18 to 49 in age, donors were two women and a few men. CD4 naive cells filled three plates per donor, CD4 memory three, CD8 naive two and CD8 memory one.

TCRdb's copy holds only in-frame clones and misses some; the assay was immunoSEQ multiplex PCR. The top ten hold less than 2% of the sample, which has about 2.2 million clones, over 85% seen once. Germline V gives CDR1 MDHEN, CDR2 SYDVKM. V gave up 4 bases and J gave up 5 bases, with 8 bases separating them. The CDR3 is 13 amino acids. This clone has just one count. Naive CD8 isolation took CD45RO-negative cells positively selected for CCR7 and excluded terminally differentiated effector memory CD45RA+ cells. The material sequenced was naive CD8+ T cells from PBMCs. The J gene is TRBJ2-2, the V gene TRBV28; D is uncertain. This receptor was taken from a man in his late teens or twenties in good health. Some clones in this sample may be carry-over from other donors' samples. The CDR3 here is CASSYPETGELFF. CDR3 coding DNA: TGTGCCAGCAGTTACCCGGAAACCGGGGAGCTGTTTTTT.